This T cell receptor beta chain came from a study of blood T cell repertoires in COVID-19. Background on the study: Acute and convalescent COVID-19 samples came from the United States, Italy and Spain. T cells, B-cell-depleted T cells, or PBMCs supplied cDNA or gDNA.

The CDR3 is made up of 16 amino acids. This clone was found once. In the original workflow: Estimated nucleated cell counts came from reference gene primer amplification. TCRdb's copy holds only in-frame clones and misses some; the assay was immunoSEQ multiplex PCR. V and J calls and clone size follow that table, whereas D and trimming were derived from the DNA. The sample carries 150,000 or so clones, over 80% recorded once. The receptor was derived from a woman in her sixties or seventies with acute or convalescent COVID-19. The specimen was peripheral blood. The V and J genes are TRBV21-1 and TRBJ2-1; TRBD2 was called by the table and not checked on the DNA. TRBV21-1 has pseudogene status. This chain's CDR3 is CASSKYRLAVVNEQFF. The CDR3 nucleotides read TGTGCCAGCAGCAAATACCGTCTAGCGGTAGTCAATGAGCAGTTCTTC.